This T cell receptor beta chain was sequenced during a study of blood T cell repertoires in COVID-19. On the study more broadly: Material from acute and convalescent COVID-19 was sourced from the United States, Italy and Spain. Sample material is recorded as cDNA or gDNA derived from T cells, B-cell-depleted T cells, or PBMCs.

In the original analysis: Estimation of nucleated cell counts was performed using reference gene primer amplification. TCRdb keeps only in-frame clones here, not all; method: immunoSEQ multiplex PCR. V, J and clone size are those of that table, while D and trimming were read from the DNA. The repertoire holds some 150,000 clones, with roughly nine tenths as singletons. This clone appeared a few times. Deletions cut 5 bases from V and 6 bases from J, with 17 bases between. CDR3 length equals 16 residues. CDR1 and CDR2 from the germline V gene are SEHNR and FQNEAQ (reference sequence). The chain joins TRBV7-9 to TRBJ1-6; D unclear. The sequence was collected from a woman aged 40 to 55 with acute or convalescent COVID-19. The sequenced sample consisted of peripheral blood. DNA of the CDR3: TGTGCCAGCAGCCCCACCCGTGCGCACGCTAATTCACCCCTCCACTTT. The encoded protein is CASSPTRAHANSPLHF.